This T cell receptor beta chain is from a study of T cell repertoires in cytomegalovirus infection. About the research overall: Both CMV infection and a matching HLA type were indicated by public TCR beta signatures. Study-wide points: Within the response measured ex vivo, HLA-C-restricted CMV-specific TCR beta clonotypes were dominant. The study identified carriers of CMV plus the relevant HLA from cumulative public TCR beta family frequency.

MiXCR, run by TCRdb on the reads, gives a single entry per CDR3 protein. In the table there are 550,000 to 700,000 distinct CDR3 sequences, just under 40% of which are singletons. Concerning this clonotype: Its specificity is not known.

Per germline, CDR1 MNHEY and CDR2 SMNVEV (reference sequence). This CDR3 is 14 amino acids long. With 2 bases removed from V and 4 bases from J, the gap between germline ends came to 11 bases. This clonotype was obtained from a human donor in good health (CMV status not recorded). Some clones in this sample may be carry-over from other donors' samples. The material sequenced was cultured PBMCs, taken from culture after CMV antigen stimulation. V usage is TRBV27 and J usage is TRBJ1-2, with D possibly TRBD1 on 6 matching bases. As DNA, the CDR3 is TGTGCCAGCAGTTTAAACCGGGACATCTATGGCTACACCTTC. Its protein product is CASSLNRDIYGYTF.